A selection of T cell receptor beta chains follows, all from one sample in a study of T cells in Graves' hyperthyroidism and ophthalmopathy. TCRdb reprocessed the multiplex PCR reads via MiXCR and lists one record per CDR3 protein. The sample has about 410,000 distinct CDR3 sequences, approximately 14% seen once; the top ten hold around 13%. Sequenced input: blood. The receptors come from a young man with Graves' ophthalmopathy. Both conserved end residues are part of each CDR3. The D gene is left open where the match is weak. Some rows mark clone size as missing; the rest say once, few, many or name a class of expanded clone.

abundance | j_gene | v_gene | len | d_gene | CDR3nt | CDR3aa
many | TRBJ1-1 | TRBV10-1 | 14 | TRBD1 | TGCGCCAGCAGCATCGGACAGGGAGACACTGAAGCTTTCTTT | CASSIGQGDTEAFF
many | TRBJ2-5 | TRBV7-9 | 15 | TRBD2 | TGTGCCAGCAGCTTCGGTCTAGCGGAACAAGAGACCCAGTACTTC | CASSFGLAEQETQYF
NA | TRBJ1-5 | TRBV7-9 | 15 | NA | TGTGCCAGCAGCTTAGAAGTGGGCGGTAATCAGCCCCAGCATTTT | CASSLEVGGNQPQHF
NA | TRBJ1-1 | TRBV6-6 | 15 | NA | TGTGCCAGCAGTTTCTCGATGGCCCTGAACACTGAAGCTTTCTTT | CASSFSMALNTEAFF
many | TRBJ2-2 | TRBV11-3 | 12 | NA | TGTGCCAAAAAAGGGGGGAACGGGGAGCTGTTTTTT | CAKKGGNGELFF
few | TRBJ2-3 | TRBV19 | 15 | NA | TGTGCCAGTAGTATTCAGGGGGGCAGCACAGATACGCAGTATTTT | CASSIQGGSTDTQYF
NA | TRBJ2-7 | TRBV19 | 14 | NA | TGTGCCAGTCCCCATGGCAGTGGGATGACTGAGCAGTACTTC | CASPHGSGMTEQYF
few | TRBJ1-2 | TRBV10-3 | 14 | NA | TGTGCCATCAGTGAGTCGATACAGATCTATGGCTACACCTTC | CAISESIQIYGYTF
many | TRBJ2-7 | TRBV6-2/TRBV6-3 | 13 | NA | TGTGCCACCCAGCGGGCTGGGTCCTACGAGCAGTACTTC | CATQRAGSYEQYF
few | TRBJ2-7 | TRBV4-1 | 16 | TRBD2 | TGCGCCAGCAGTCTGACTAGCGGGGGCCTCCTCTACGAGCAGTACTTC | CASSLTSGGLLYEQYF
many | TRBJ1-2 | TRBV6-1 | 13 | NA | TGTGCCAGCAAGTCAGAAGACTACTATGGCTACACCTTC | CASKSEDYYGYTF
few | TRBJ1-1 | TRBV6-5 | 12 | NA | TGTGCCAGCAGTTATGGGACTCAGAGGGCTTTCTTT | CASSYGTQRAFF
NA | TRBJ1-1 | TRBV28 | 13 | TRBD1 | TGTGCCACCGGGGACAGTCCGAACACTGAAGCTTTCTTT | CATGDSPNTEAFF
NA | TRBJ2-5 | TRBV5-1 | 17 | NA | TGCGCCAGCAGCTTGGTGGGCGGGTCGTTAACACAAGAGACCCAGTACTTC | CASSLVGGSLTQETQYF
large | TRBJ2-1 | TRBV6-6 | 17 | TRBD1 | TGTGCCAGCAGTTACTTTCGTGTAGGACAGGGGGCGGATGAGCAGTTCTTC | CASSYFRVGQGADEQFF
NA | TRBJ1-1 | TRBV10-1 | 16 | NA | TGCGCCAGCAGTCCGATGTTATTGGGGAGAAGCACTGAAGCTTTCTTT | CASSPMLLGRSTEAFF
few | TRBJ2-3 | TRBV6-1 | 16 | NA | TGTGCCAGCTCTTTTGGACTTTTCTTGGGCCCAGATACGCAGTATTTT | CASSFGLFLGPDTQYF
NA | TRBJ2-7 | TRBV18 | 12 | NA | TGTGCCAGCTCCCCACCGGAGGGGGAGCAGTACTTC | CASSPPEGEQYF
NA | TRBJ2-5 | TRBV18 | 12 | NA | TGTGCCGGCTCACCAGGGATGGAGACCCAGTACTTC | CAGSPGMETQYF
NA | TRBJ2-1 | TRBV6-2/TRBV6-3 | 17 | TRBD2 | TGTGCCAGCAGTATTGGTTTACTAGCGGGATTCTACAATGAGCAGTTCTTC | CASSIGLLAGFYNEQFF
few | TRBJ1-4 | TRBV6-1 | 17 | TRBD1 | TGTGCCAGCAGTGGCCCAGACAGGGATCCAACTAATGAAAAACTGTTTTTT | CASSGPDRDPTNEKLFF
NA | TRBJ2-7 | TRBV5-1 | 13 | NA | TGCGCCAGCACTGGTAAGGGATCCTACGAGCAGTACTTC | CASTGKGSYEQYF
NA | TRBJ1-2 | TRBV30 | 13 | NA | TGTGCCTGGAACTGGGCAGCGACCTATGGCTACACCTTC | CAWNWAATYGYTF
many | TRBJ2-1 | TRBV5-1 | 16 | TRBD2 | TGCGCCAGCGGCAAAAACCCAATAGGGACTAGCAATGAGCAGTTCTTC | CASGKNPIGTSNEQFF
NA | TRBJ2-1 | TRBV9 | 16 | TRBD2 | TGTGCCAGCAGCGTAGGGGGGCTAGCGGGGTCTAATGAGCAGTTCTTC | CASSVGGLAGSNEQFF
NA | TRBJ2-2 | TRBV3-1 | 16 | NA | TGTGCCAGCAGCCAAGTTCCAGTGGTGGGGACCGGGGAGCTGTTTTTT | CASSQVPVVGTGELFF
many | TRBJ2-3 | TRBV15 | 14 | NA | TGTGCCACCAGCAGCCCAGGCGCATCTGATACGCAGTATTTT | CATSSPGASDTQYF
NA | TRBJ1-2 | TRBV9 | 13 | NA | TGTGCCAGCAGCGTAGGCAGGTACTATGGCTACACCTTC | CASSVGRYYGYTF
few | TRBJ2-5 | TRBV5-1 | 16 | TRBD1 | TGCGCCAGCAGCATAGCCGGGACAGGGTACGAAGAGACCCAGTACTTC | CASSIAGTGYEETQYF
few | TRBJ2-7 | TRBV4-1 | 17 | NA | TGCGCCAGCAGCCGCTGGGACCGCCGGGCGGTAGGAGACGAGCAGTACTTC | CASSRWDRRAVGDEQYF
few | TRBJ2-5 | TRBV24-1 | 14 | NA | TGTGCCACCAGGCCCTTGGGGGGGCTAGAGACCCAGTACTTC | CATRPLGGLETQYF
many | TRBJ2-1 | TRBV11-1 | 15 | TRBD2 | TGTGCCAGCAGCTTAGGACTAGCGGGAGGTAATGAGCAGTTCTTC | CASSLGLAGGNEQFF
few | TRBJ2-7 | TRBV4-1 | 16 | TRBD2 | TGCGCCAGCAGCCAATACGTAGCGGGAGTATCCTACGAGCAGTACTTC | CASSQYVAGVSYEQYF
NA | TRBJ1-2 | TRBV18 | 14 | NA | TGTGCCAGCTCATCCACGTACGGGGAACGGAGCTACACCTTC | CASSSTYGERSYTF
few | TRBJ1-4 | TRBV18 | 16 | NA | TGTGCCAGCTCCCGAACCGGCAAGACAACTAATGAAAAACTGTTTTTT | CASSRTGKTTNEKLFF
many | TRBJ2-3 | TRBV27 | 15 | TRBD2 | TGTGCCAGCACCGGGGCGGGGGGATACACAGATACGCAGTATTTT | CASTGAGGYTDTQYF